The rows below give T cell receptor beta chains drawn from one sample of a study of cytomegalovirus exposure and HLA in healthy donors. Produced via immunoSEQ multiplex PCR; TCRdb's table is partial and in-frame only. Among roughly 150,000 clones listed, roughly 84% were seen once. The specimen sequenced was PBMCs. These receptors originate from a young woman in good health and CMV-seronegative. Each CDR3 is given with its conserved first and last residue. The order of the fields is clone size, J gene, D gene, V gene, CDR3 length, CDR3 DNA, CDR3 protein. A D gene is named only where the DNA matches it firmly. A clone size is listed for some rows: how often the clone was seen (once, few, many), or a class if it is expanded.

size: -
J: TRBJ1-5
D: -
V: TRBV9
length: 15
DNA: TGTGCCAGCAGCTCTGACTGGAGGAGCAATCAGCCCCAGCATTTT
CDR3: CASSSDWRSNQPQHF

size: few
J: TRBJ1-5
D: -
V: TRBV4-2
length: 17
DNA: TGTGCCAGCAGCCAGATCAGACAGGCGGTTGGGAATCAGCCCCAGCATTTT
CDR3: CASSQIRQAVGNQPQHF

size: -
J: TRBJ2-5
D: TRBD1
V: TRBV5-4
length: 14
DNA: TGTGCCAGCAGCTTGAGACAGGGTGTGCAGACCCAGTACTTC
CDR3: CASSLRQGVQTQYF

size: -
J: TRBJ2-7
D: TRBD1
V: TRBV11-3
length: 15
DNA: TGTGCCAGCAGCTTAGAAGGCAGGGGGCCCCACGAGCAGTACTTC
CDR3: CASSLEGRGPHEQYF

size: -
J: TRBJ2-5
D: -
V: TRBV7-8
length: 18
DNA: TGTGCCAGCAGCTTTGTAACTACCCTGGTGCTAGCCCAAGAGACCCAGTACTTC
CDR3: CASSFVTTLVLAQETQYF

size: -
J: TRBJ2-3
D: TRBD1
V: TRBV5-8
length: 20
DNA: TGTGCCAGCAGCTTGGGGGGACAGGGGGCTGCGGGAGATGGAACAGATACGCAGTATTTT
CDR3: CASSLGGQGAAGDGTDTQYF

size: -
J: TRBJ1-2
D: TRBD1
V: TRBV28
length: 16
DNA: TGTGCCAGCAGACCCAGCGGAGGGACAGGGACCAGTGGCTACACCTTC
CDR3: CASRPSGGTGTSGYTF

size: -
J: TRBJ2-7
D: TRBD1
V: TRBV14
length: 13
DNA: TGTGCCAGCAGCCCCCTCCAATACAGGGGACAGTACTTC
CDR3: CASSPLQYRGQYF

size: -
J: TRBJ2-1
D: TRBD2
V: TRBV7-9
length: 14
DNA: TGTGCCAGCCCCCCAGCGGGGGCCTACAATGAGCAGTTCTTC
CDR3: CASPPAGAYNEQFF

size: -
J: TRBJ2-7
D: -
V: TRBV11-3
length: 15
DNA: TGTGCCAGCAGCTTAAACGCAGGGGTAACCTACGAGCAGTACTTC
CDR3: CASSLNAGVTYEQYF

size: -
J: TRBJ2-7
D: -
V: TRBV28
length: 12
DNA: TGTGCCAGTAGGACGGGAACGGGGGAGCAGTACTTC
CDR3: CASRTGTGEQYF

size: -
J: TRBJ2-3
D: -
V: TRBV6-6
length: 15
DNA: TGTGCCAGCAGGCCCGGAGAAGGGGCCCCAGATACGCAGTATTTT
CDR3: CASRPGEGAPDTQYF

size: -
J: TRBJ2-7
D: -
V: TRBV2
length: 12
DNA: TGTGCCAGCAGTGCAGGAGGGGCCGAGCAGTACTTC
CDR3: CASSAGGAEQYF

size: -
J: TRBJ1-1
D: -
V: TRBV5-1
length: 17
DNA: TGCGCCAGCAGCTTAACGCCGGACACTCTGATGAACACTGAAGCTTTCTTT
CDR3: CASSLTPDTLMNTEAFF

size: -
J: TRBJ2-2
D: -
V: TRBV19
length: 13
DNA: TGTGCCAGTCCGACAGCGAACACCGGGGAGCTGTTTTTT
CDR3: CASPTANTGELFF

size: -
J: TRBJ1-6
D: -
V: TRBV7-9
length: 13
DNA: TGTTCCTCTACGGGGGGGGTGGGCTCACCCCTCCACTTT
CDR3: CSSTGGVGSPLHF

size: -
J: TRBJ2-5
D: -
V: TRBV2
length: 14
DNA: TGTGCCAGCAGTGAAGACGGGAGAGGGGAGACCCAGTACTTC
CDR3: CASSEDGRGETQYF

size: -
J: TRBJ2-1
D: -
V: TRBV2
length: 11
DNA: TGTGCCACCTCGGAGGGGGCCTTGCAGTTCTTC
CDR3: CATSEGALQFF

size: -
J: TRBJ2-7
D: TRBD1
V: TRBV4-1
length: 14
DNA: TGCGCCAGCAGCCGGGACAGTCCGCGCTACGAGCAGTACTTC
CDR3: CASSRDSPRYEQYF

size: few
J: TRBJ2-4
D: TRBD1
V: TRBV7-2
length: 14
DNA: TGTGCCAGCAGCTGGGACAGACAATTAAACATTCAGTACTTC
CDR3: CASSWDRQLNIQYF

size: -
J: TRBJ2-7
D: TRBD2
V: TRBV2
length: 13
DNA: TGTGCCAGCAGTCCTGGGACTAACATCGGGCAGTACTTC
CDR3: CASSPGTNIGQYF

size: once
J: TRBJ1-3
D: TRBD1
V: TRBV5-8
length: 15
DNA: TGTGCCAGCAGCCTTGGGACAGGGAGCGGAAACACCATATATTTT
CDR3: CASSLGTGSGNTIYF

size: -
J: TRBJ1-2
D: -
V: TRBV2
length: 15
DNA: TGTGCCAGCAGTGAAGCGCTTAGCAGGGGATATGGCTACACCTTC
CDR3: CASSEALSRGYGYTF

size: -
J: TRBJ2-3
D: TRBD1
V: TRBV28
length: 16
DNA: TGTGCCAGCAGTTTCGAATACAGGGGAAGAACAGATACGCAGTATTTT
CDR3: CASSFEYRGRTDTQYF

size: -
J: TRBJ1-2
D: TRBD1
V: TRBV9
length: 16
DNA: TGTGCCAGCAGCCCGACGACAGGGCTCTATAACTATGGCTACACCTTC
CDR3: CASSPTTGLYNYGYTF

size: once
J: TRBJ1-3
D: -
V: TRBV30
length: 15
DNA: TGTGCCTGGAGGGGGGACTCTTTCTCTGGAAACACCATATATTTT
CDR3: CAWRGDSFSGNTIYF

size: -
J: TRBJ2-7
D: -
V: TRBV28
length: 17
DNA: TGTGCCAGCAGTTTCTCCCTTTCGAACAGGGCCTACTACGAGCAGTACTTC
CDR3: CASSFSLSNRAYYEQYF

size: once
J: TRBJ2-7
D: TRBD1
V: TRBV28
length: 15
DNA: TGTGCCAGCAGTTCCCTTGGACAGGGCGACCACGAGCAGTACTTC
CDR3: CASSSLGQGDHEQYF

size: -
J: TRBJ1-2
D: TRBD1
V: TRBV5-1
length: 13
DNA: TGCGCCAGCAGCGCCGGGACAGGGGGTGGCTACACCTTC
CDR3: CASSAGTGGGYTF

size: medium-sized
J: TRBJ2-7
D: TRBD2
V: TRBV4-2
length: 16
DNA: TGTGCCAGCAGCCAAACTCTAGGCGGGAGCTTCTACGAGCAGTACTTC
CDR3: CASSQTLGGSFYEQYF

size: -
J: TRBJ2-2
D: -
V: TRBV28
length: 16
DNA: -
CDR3: CASSTSDRVVTGELFF

size: -
J: TRBJ1-6
D: -
V: TRBV2
length: 14
DNA: TGTGCCAGCAGTGAAGGCAGATCTAATTCACCCCTCCACTTT
CDR3: CASSEGRSNSPLHF

size: -
J: TRBJ1-5
D: -
V: TRBV6-1
length: 14
DNA: TGTGCCAGCCCGACGGGGGTGGGCAATCAGCCCCAGCATTTT
CDR3: CASPTGVGNQPQHF

size: -
J: TRBJ2-7
D: TRBD1
V: TRBV5-1
length: 15
DNA: TGCGCCAGCAGCACCAGTACGGGACAGCCCTACGAGCAGTACTTC
CDR3: CASSTSTGQPYEQYF